Reported below is one T cell receptor (beta chain). The source of the sample is a study of blood T cell repertoires in COVID-19. Study-level background: The United States, Italy and Spain provided the acute and convalescent COVID-19 samples. Sources were T cells, B-cell-depleted T cells, or PBMCs; the material itself was cDNA or gDNA.

Germline lookup yields CDR1 SGHNT and CDR2 YYREEE (reference sequence). The V end lost 0 bases, the J end lost 7 bases, and 13 bases lay between the germline ends. This CDR3 contains 15 residues. Authors' methods: Reference gene primers were amplified, and this amplification served to estimate nucleated cell counts. Libraries were prepared by immunoSEQ multiplex PCR; TCRdb keeps only in-frame clonotypes and omits some of them. The V and J calls and clone size were taken over from that table, and D and trimming were inferred from the DNA. The table includes 180,000 or so clones, approximately 82% detected once.

The TCR sequence derives from a human donor with acute or convalescent COVID-19. The donor label of this sample is uncertain. Source material: peripheral blood. V gene TRBV5-4 combines with J gene TRBJ1-4; no clear D. This CDR3 is CASSLGTRGGEKLFF. The CDR3, as DNA: TGTGCCAGCAGCTTGGGTACTCGGGGAGGTGAAAAACTGTTTTTT. Combining the CDR3 with reference TRBV5-4 and TRBJ1-4 gives the whole variable domain ETGVTQSPTHLIKTRGQQVTLRCSSQSGHNTVSWYQQALGQGPQFIFQYYREEENGRGNFPPRFSGLQFPNYSSELNVNALELDDSALYLCASSLGTRGGEKLFFGSGTQLSVL.